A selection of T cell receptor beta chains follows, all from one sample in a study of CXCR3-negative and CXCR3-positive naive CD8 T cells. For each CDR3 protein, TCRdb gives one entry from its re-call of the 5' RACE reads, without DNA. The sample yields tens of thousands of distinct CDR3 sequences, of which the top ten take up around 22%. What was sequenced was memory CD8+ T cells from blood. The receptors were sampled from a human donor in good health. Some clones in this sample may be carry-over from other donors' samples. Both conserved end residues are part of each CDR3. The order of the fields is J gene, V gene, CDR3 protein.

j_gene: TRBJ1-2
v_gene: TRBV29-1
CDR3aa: CSVDNRDANYGYTF

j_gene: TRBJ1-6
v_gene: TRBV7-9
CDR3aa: CASDLGRGDNSPLHF

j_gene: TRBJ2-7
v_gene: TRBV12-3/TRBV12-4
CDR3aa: CASSERQGAREQYF

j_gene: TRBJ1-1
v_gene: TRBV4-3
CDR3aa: CASSQEKEGSWGEAFF

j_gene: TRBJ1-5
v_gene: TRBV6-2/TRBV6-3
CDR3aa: CASSYQIDQPQHF

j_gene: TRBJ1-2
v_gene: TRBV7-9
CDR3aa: CASSLGGGGDHGYTF

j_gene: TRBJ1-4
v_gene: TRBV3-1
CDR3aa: CASSHTKRHREITNEKLFF

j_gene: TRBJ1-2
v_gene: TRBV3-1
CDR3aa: CASTTNTDDGYTF

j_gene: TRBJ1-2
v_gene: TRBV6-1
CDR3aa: CASSESAGGSYGYTF

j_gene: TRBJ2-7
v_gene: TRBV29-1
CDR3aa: CSAGTSGSNRSSYEQYF

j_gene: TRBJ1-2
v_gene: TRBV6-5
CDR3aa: CASRGTGGLENGYTF

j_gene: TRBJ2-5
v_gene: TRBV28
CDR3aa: CASSLLGLQETQYF

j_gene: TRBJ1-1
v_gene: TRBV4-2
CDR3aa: CASSPKGAAAFMNTEAFF

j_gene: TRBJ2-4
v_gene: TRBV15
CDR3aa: CATSRREGIQYF

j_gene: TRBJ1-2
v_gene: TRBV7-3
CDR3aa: CASSSPLTGYLGYTF

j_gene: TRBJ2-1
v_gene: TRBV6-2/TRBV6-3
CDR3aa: CASSSGTGGASGNEQFF

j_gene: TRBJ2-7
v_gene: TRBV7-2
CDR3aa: CASSLTSGGAEQYF

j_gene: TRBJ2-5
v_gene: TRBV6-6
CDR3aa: CASSYVAVVQETQYF

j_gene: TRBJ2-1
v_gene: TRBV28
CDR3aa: CASSFPGTGVNEQFF

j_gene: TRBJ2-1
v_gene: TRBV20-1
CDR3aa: CGARDLDGSSYNEQFF

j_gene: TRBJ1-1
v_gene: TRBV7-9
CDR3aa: CASSLLGEEAFF

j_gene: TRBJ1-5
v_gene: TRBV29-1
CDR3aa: CSVERGQGPPCNQPQHF

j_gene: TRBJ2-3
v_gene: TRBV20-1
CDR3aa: CSARQRGGPTDTQYF

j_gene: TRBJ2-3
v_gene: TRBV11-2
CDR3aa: CASRDGQDFTDTQYF